The next 5 T cell receptor beta chains were all read from a single sample in a study of blood T cells in healthy people across ages. PCR was performed a second time for roughly 7 to 11 cycles using a sample-barcoded 5' primer and a J-beta primer mix. MiXCR, applied by TCRdb to the 5' RACE reads, yields one record per CDR3 protein. The sample includes roughly 700,000 distinct CDR3 sequences, 25% of them seen just once. In addition, the sample was reused for a study of T cells of mothers and their children.

What was sequenced was blood. The receptors stem from a boy aged 5-17 years in good health.

The V call is TRBV20-1, the J call TRBJ1-5, with TRBD1 identical over 9 bases. The trim removed 4 bases at V and 3 bases at J, leaving 7 bases unmatched. This CDR3 spans 15 amino acids. Germline loops: CDR1 DFQATT, CDR2 SNEGSKA (reference sequence). The chain's CDR3 is CSANPWTGDNQPQHF. DNA of the CDR3: TGCAGTGCTAATCCCTGGACAGGGGACAATCAGCCCCAGCATTTT.

The DNA of the CDR3 is TGTGCCAGCAGATGGGACGTGACTGAAGCTTTCTTT. As protein: CASRWDVTEAFF. The rearrangement uses TRBV2 and TRBJ1-1, with D possibly being TRBD1 (5 bases). The V gene's germline CDR1 is SNHLY and CDR2 FYNNEI. The germline V and J ends were trimmed by 6 bases and 5 bases, with 10 bases remaining between them. CDR3 size: 12 residues.

This clonotype was observed a handful of times. The chain couples TRBV7-2 to TRBJ2-1; the D gene is possibly TRBD2 (7 bases). The J call may be faulty, since TRBJ2-7 better matches the DNA end. The CDR3 covers 16 residues. Looked up from germline, CDR1 is SGHTA and CDR2 is FQGNSA. The chain's CDR3 is CASSLTPRGGGYEQYF. The CDR3, as DNA: TGTGCCAGCAGCTTAACCCCACGGGGAGGGGGCTACGAGCAGTACTTC.

The chain recombines TRBV6-5 with TRBJ2-3; no clear D gene. The CDR3 is 17 amino acids. The germline V and J ends were trimmed by 2 bases and 2 bases, with 17 bases remaining between them. Germline V gene sequence: CDR1 MNHEY, CDR2 SVGAGI. CDR3 amino acids: CASSYADRLDDTDTQYF. Here the CDR3 DNA reads TGTGCCAGCAGTTACGCCGACCGACTCGACGACACAGATACGCAGTATTTT.

This clonotype has more than one count but fewer than ten. The chain is built from TRBV27 and TRBJ1-4, with a possible D match to TRBD1 (5 bases). Germline V gene lookup returns CDR1 MNHEY and CDR2 SMNVEV (reference sequence). This CDR3 is built from 18 residues. Between the trimmed V and J ends, which lost 5 bases and 3 bases, there was a span of 22 bases. The CDR3 DNA is TGTGCCAGCAGTCATAGACCGAAGGGGATTGAGGCTAATGAAAAACTGTTTTTT. It encodes CASSHRPKGIEANEKLFF.